This passage covers 12 T cell receptor beta chains from one sample sequenced in a study of siplizumab effects on memory and regulatory T cells (dated by TCRdb to between 2018 and 2020). The library was built by means of the immunoSEQ multiplex PCR assay. This is the immuneACCESS table as TCRdb keeps it, with only in-frame sequences that have V and J called. A part of the clones is gone; compared with another copy, unresolved V genes explain less than half, and the rest is unexplained. The sample records about 56,000 clones, around 97% of which are singletons. Around 0.99% of the sample is held by the ten biggest clonotypes. The sample taken for sequencing was naive CD8+ T cells sorted from blood. In light of the paper, this sample's cell subset or site label describes: unstimulated naive T cells. The receptors derive from a human donor in good health.

This clone turned up a few times. The chain employs TRBV29-1 and TRBJ2-7; 9 bases fit TRBD1. Trimming cost V 4 bases and J 5 bases; bases outside gene matches: 6. Per germline, CDR1 SQVTM and CDR2 ANQGSEA. The CDR3 is 13 residues long. In DNA, the CDR3 is TGCAGCGTTGGAACAGGGGGCCCGGACGAGCAGTACTTC. Its translation is CSVGTGGPDEQYF.

The chain is built from TRBV11-3 and TRBJ2-5; D call uncertain. The CDR3 length is 13 residues. V lost 1 base to trimming and J lost 4 bases, with 7 bases between them. In germline, CDR1 is SGHNT, CDR2 YENEEA. The CDR3 nucleotides are TGTGCCAGCAGCTTAGGGGTGGGAGAGACCCAGTACTTC. This encodes CASSLGVGETQYF.

V gene TRBV5-1 combines with J gene TRBJ2-7; 7 nucleotides line up with TRBD2. This CDR3 region has 13 residues. Germline CDR1 and CDR2: SGHRS and YFSETQ. After removal of 4 bases from V and 12 bases from J, the junction contained 13 bases not matched to a gene. The CDR3 protein is CASSPPSGAGLYF. CDR3 nucleotides: TGCGCCAGCAGCCCTCCCTCTGGAGCGGGATTGTACTTC.

The V gene is TRBV6-6, the J gene TRBJ2-5, with 8 bases matching TRBD2. This CDR3 region has 14 residues. With 4 bases clipped from V and 5 bases from J, the junction kept 6 bases outside the gene matches. Germline V gives CDR1 MNHNY, CDR2 SVGAGI (reference sequence). The CDR3 DNA is TGTGCCAGCAGTTCTGCGGGAGGAGGCGAGACCCAGTACTTC. It translates to CASSSAGGGETQYF.

This sequence joins TRBV6-5 and TRBJ2-5; the match to TRBD2 covers 10 bases. From germline, CDR1 is MNHEY and CDR2 SVGAGI. V was clipped by 6 bases and J by 5 bases; unmatched bases: 6. The CDR3 is 14 residues long. The CDR3 DNA follows: TGTGCCAGCAGGCTAGCGGGAGCAACGGAGACCCAGTACTTC. The encoded protein is CASRLAGATETQYF.

The chain employs TRBV4-2 and TRBJ2-2; D tentatively reads TRBD1 or TRBD2 (5 bases each). Germline assignment: CDR1 LGHNA and CDR2 YNFKEQ. V shed 4 bases and J shed 1 base, with 16 bases lying between them. The CDR3 covers 17 residues. The CDR3 nucleotides are TGTGCCAGCAGCCCCCAGACCGGGACGCGGAACACCGGGGAGCTGTTTTTT. It codes for CASSPQTGTRNTGELFF.

This chain joins TRBV5-8 and TRBJ2-1; 7 nucleotides align to TRBD1. J lost 5 bases, V lost 4 bases, and 3 bases had no gene match. The CDR3 is 13 residues long. Germline CDR1 is SGHTS and CDR2 is YDEGEE. The CDR3: CASSQGTDNEQFF. As DNA, the CDR3 is TGTGCCAGCAGCCAGGGGACAGACAATGAGCAGTTCTTC.

The V gene is TRBV11-2, the J gene TRBJ1-1; possible D gene TRBD1, 5 bases. Germline V CDR1 and CDR2: SGHAT, FQNNGV. This CDR3 contains 15 residues. Trimming stripped 3 bases from V and 5 bases from J, with 16 bases between. The CDR3 DNA reads as TGTGCCAGCAGCTTGGAGTTCAGGGAGGGGACTGAAGCTTTCTTT. Translating it yields CASSLEFREGTEAFF.

The J gene is TRBJ2-5, the V gene TRBV6-1, with D possibly being TRBD2 (6 bases). CDR3 length equals 13 residues. Trimming left V 4 bases short and J 4 bases short, with 10 bases between. Germline V lookup: CDR1 MNHNS, CDR2 SASEGT. CDR3 region: CASSVWRGETQYF. The DNA for the CDR3 is TGTGCCAGCAGTGTATGGCGGGGAGAGACCCAGTACTTC.

The gene calls are TRBV28 and TRBJ1-5; the match to TRBD1 covers 7 bases. The germline gives CDR1 MDHEN, CDR2 SYDVKM. Trimming took 5 bases from V and 3 from J; bases not matched to a gene: 10. The CDR3 is made up of 16 amino acids. The CDR3 sequence is CASSRIQGPSNQPQHF. CDR3 bases: TGTGCCAGCAGTAGAATACAGGGGCCTTCCAATCAGCCCCAGCATTTT.

V gene TRBV28 combines with J gene TRBJ1-2; 11 bases fit TRBD1. This CDR3 has 18 residues. CDR1 and CDR2 (germline): MDHEN, SYDVKM. The junction had 9 bases not matched to a gene; V was cut back by 3 bases and J by 0 bases. The CDR3 loop is CASSFGTGGSLANYGYTF. CDR3 DNA sequence: TGTGCCAGCAGTTTTGGGACAGGGGGATCATTAGCTAACTATGGCTACACCTTC.

The J gene is TRBJ2-1, the V gene TRBV29-1, with TRBD2 matching over 14 bases. This CDR3 is built from 14 residues. The germline V gene encodes CDR1 SQVTM and CDR2 ANQGSEA. V lost 1 base and J lost 10; bases outside the gene matches: 3. CDR3 amino acids: CSVEGGLAGEEQFF. The CDR3 DNA reads TGCAGCGTTGAAGGGGGACTAGCGGGAGAAGAGCAGTTCTTC.